The clone carrying this T cell receptor beta chain showed up just a few times. Each CDR3 protein is one row after TCRdb ran MiXCR on the RACE reads. The sample consists of approximately 100,000 distinct CDR3 sequences, around 10% of them appearing once. Time point meaning: pre-sensitization, week 0. As for treatment: therapeutic diphenylcyclopropenone sensitization with weekly scalp DPC. This record belongs to a study of human T cells and chemical hapten exposure. This receptor was taken from a middle-aged woman with alopecia areata. Some clones in this sample may be carry-over from other donors' samples. This material consisted of whole blood, taken in connection with sensitization to the hapten diphenylcyclopropenone (DPC).

The chain's CDR3 is CASSTRGQGGWTDTQYF. CDR3 bases: TGTGCCAGCAGTACTAGAGGACAGGGGGGATGGACAGATACGCAGTATTTT. V gene TRBV27 combines with J gene TRBJ2-3; 10 bases are shared with TRBD1. Per germline, CDR1 MNHEY and CDR2 SMNVEV (reference sequence). J gave up 3 bases and V 5 bases, and 11 bases lay outside the gene matches. There are 17 residues in the CDR3.